This TCR beta chain was found in a study of cytotoxic CD8 clonotypes in ibrutinib-treated CLL. Study summary: After treatment lasting a median roughly 12 months, range 6 to 36, response samples were collected. Study-wide points: Clonality measured at baseline exceeded age-matched healthy donors, tracking circulating CD8+ T-cell counts. Ibrutinib response saw clonality rise, and progression saw it return toward baseline.

On this clone: Antigen specificity is unknown.

Profiled with immunoSEQ multiplex PCR; TCRdb holds only in-frame clones, not every one. In the table there are some 26,000 clones, 75% to 85% of which are singletons. The CDR3 is 13 residues long. V and J are TRBV21-1 and TRBJ1-3. TRBV21-1 is a documented pseudogene. The sample in question was PBMCs, obtained after 24 months of ibrutinib treatment. The source of this sequence is a human donor with chronic lymphocytic leukemia. CDR3 in DNA: TGTGCCGGGGGGGGTCCGGAGGGAAACACCATATATTTT. Residues: CAGGGPEGNTIYF.